The rows below give T cell receptor beta chains drawn from one sample of a study of T-cell reconstitution after alpha-beta-depleted transplantation in children. Each CDR3 protein gets one entry after TCRdb re-called the PCR reads with MiXCR. The repertoire consists of roughly 670,000 distinct CDR3 sequences, with around 14% occurring once and the leading ten covering 0.65% to 0.9%. The source was PBMCs, collected before TCRalphabeta/CD19-depleted stem cell transplant. These receptors came from a girl aged 2-10 years with congenital amegakaryocytic thrombocytopenia, due to receive a stem cell transplant. Both conserved end residues are part of each CDR3. D genes are given only for firm matches. Clone size appears in some rows only: once, few, many, or a class for an expanded clone.

clone size	V gene	J gene	D gene	CDR3 protein
many	TRBV12-3/TRBV12-4	TRBJ2-7	TRBD2	CASSPRDYSYEQYF
-	TRBV20-1	TRBJ1-1	TRBD1	CSARGPLRGGFKAFF
many	TRBV29-1	TRBJ2-1	-	CSVEDGGQLVF
-	TRBV12-3/TRBV12-4	TRBJ2-7	TRBD1	CASSLGPGQPPNEQYF
-	TRBV7-2	TRBJ2-1	TRBD1	CASSSDRANEQFF
many	TRBV5-1	TRBJ2-7	-	CASSLAPSETYEQYF
many	TRBV28	TRBJ1-6	-	CASSLRQNSPLHF
few	TRBV12-3/TRBV12-4	TRBJ2-7	TRBD2	CASTYSGRSYEQYF
few	TRBV20-1	TRBJ2-3	-	CSASRDSDTQYF
-	TRBV28	TRBJ1-5	-	CASSRLEGAGNQPQHF
-	TRBV5-1	TRBJ2-3	-	CASSPPDPTADTQYF
-	TRBV28	TRBJ2-3	-	CASSLLLPLAKDTQYF
many	TRBV5-1	TRBJ2-7	-	CASSFDSNNEQYF
many	TRBV20-1	TRBJ1-2	-	CSARDGDSLLGYTF
few	TRBV12-3/TRBV12-4	TRBJ2-3	-	CASSPVGLSADTQYF
many	TRBV12-3/TRBV12-4	TRBJ2-7	-	CASKDSLTFSYEQYF
many	TRBV6-1	TRBJ2-7	-	CASSQIHGHGLYEQYF
-	TRBV11-2	TRBJ2-1	-	CASTVVGVGLARDYNEQFF
-	TRBV5-1	TRBJ2-6	TRBD1	CASSVDRVANVLTF
-	TRBV7-8	TRBJ2-5	TRBD1	CASSRARGTVQETQYF
many	TRBV12-3/TRBV12-4	TRBJ2-1	TRBD2	CASSSRLAGGNEQFF
many	TRBV20-1	TRBJ2-1	-	CSVYDSGNEQFF
many	TRBV20-1	TRBJ2-1	TRBD2	CSARELAGLRQQFF
few	TRBV12-3/TRBV12-4	TRBJ1-5	TRBD1	CASKEGTGEVQPQHF
few	TRBV28	TRBJ1-5	-	CASSPRGLNQPQHF
many	TRBV20-1	TRBJ2-1	TRBD2	CSARDWERDYYNEQFF
many	TRBV28	TRBJ2-5	-	CASSGSNTPETQYF
-	TRBV12-3/TRBV12-4	TRBJ2-3	-	CASSRSAAATDTQYF
-	TRBV20-1	TRBJ2-1	-	CSARSVGAGPGTYNEQFF
many	TRBV20-1	TRBJ2-4	TRBD2	CSVWNLAGGMDIQYF
many	TRBV20-1	TRBJ2-2	TRBD2	CSARSHLAGTTGELFF
few	TRBV4-2	TRBJ1-1	-	CASSQDRGGGAFF
-	TRBV7-8	TRBJ2-2	-	CARGDPTNTGELFF
-	TRBV5-1	TRBJ2-7	-	CASSFGQRGEQYF
many	TRBV20-1	TRBJ2-3	TRBD2	CSAGTSGTTDTQYF
many	TRBV7-9	TRBJ2-7	-	CASSLGPISYEQYF
few	TRBV10-3	TRBJ2-5	TRBD2	CAISEPSGRETQYF
few	TRBV27	TRBJ2-7	-	CASSSGTLVLYEQYF
-	TRBV30	TRBJ2-7	TRBD1	CAWSSGTGGEQYF
many	TRBV7-2	TRBJ2-7	-	CASSLVVTSTHEQYF
few	TRBV7-2	TRBJ2-7	TRBD2	CASSTLATSYEQYF
-	TRBV20-1	TRBJ2-5	TRBD2	CSARDSLAGETQYF
-	TRBV18	TRBJ2-7	-	CASSPGQGSSDEQYF
-	TRBV10-3	TRBJ2-1	-	CAIGRTDEQFF
many	TRBV5-1	TRBJ1-4	-	CASRQGVGEKLFF
-	TRBV11-2	TRBJ2-5	-	CASSLGQLITETQYF
-	TRBV10-1	TRBJ2-7	-	CASGPGVQGTIGEQYF
few	TRBV4-1	TRBJ2-1	TRBD2	CASSRSGRAVEQFF
few	TRBV7-8	TRBJ1-5	-	CASSLVVGFSNQPQHF
-	TRBV27	TRBJ1-2	TRBD1	CSSSLNRGQNYGYTF
-	TRBV20-1	TRBJ1-4	-	CSASWDATNEKLFF
many	TRBV20-1	TRBJ2-7	-	CSAQKRGTPSAYEQYF
-	TRBV12-3/TRBV12-4	TRBJ2-1	TRBD2	CASSLAVAGPYNEQFF
-	TRBV18	TRBJ1-5	-	CASSPQAAPSGPQDF
-	TRBV19	TRBJ1-1	-	CASSTQGTEAFF
-	TRBV5-1	TRBJ2-3	TRBD1	CASSLAGQTDTQYF